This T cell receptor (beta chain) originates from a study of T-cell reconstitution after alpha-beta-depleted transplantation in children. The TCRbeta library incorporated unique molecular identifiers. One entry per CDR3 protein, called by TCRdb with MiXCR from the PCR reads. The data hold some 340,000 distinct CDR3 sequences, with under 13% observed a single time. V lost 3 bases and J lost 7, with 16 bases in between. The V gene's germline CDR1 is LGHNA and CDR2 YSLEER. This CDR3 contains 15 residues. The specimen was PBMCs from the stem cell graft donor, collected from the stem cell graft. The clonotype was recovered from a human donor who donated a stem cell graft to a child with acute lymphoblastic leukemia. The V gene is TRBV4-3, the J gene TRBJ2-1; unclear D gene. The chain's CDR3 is CASSQWLTGENEQFF. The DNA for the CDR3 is TGCGCCAGCAGCCAGTGGTTGACGGGTGAGAATGAGCAGTTCTTC.